The sequence of this T cell receptor (beta chain) was determined in a study of blood T cell repertoires in COVID-19. Looking at the study overall: COVID-19 samples, acute and convalescent, were from the United States, Italy and Spain. T cells, B-cell-depleted T cells, or PBMCs supplied cDNA or gDNA.

The CDR3 contains 13 residues. CDR1 and CDR2 (germline): SGHRS, YFSETQ. Trimming left V 4 bases short and J 2 bases short, with 9 bases between. Source study methods: Nucleated cell counts were estimated from reference gene primer amplification. The data were produced by immunoSEQ multiplex PCR, yet TCRdb's version contains in-frame clones alone and is incomplete. V, J and clone size are taken as reported in that table, and D and trimming were inferred from the DNA itself. The sample holds tens of thousands of clones, around three quarters seen once. The chain carries TRBV5-1 and TRBJ2-5, with D tentatively TRBD2 (5 bases). Source material: peripheral blood. The clonotype comes from a human donor in a cohort sampled during active COVID-19. The CDR3: CASSPRDQETQYF. Here the CDR3 DNA reads TGCGCCAGCAGCCCCCGGGATCAAGAGACCCAGTACTTC.